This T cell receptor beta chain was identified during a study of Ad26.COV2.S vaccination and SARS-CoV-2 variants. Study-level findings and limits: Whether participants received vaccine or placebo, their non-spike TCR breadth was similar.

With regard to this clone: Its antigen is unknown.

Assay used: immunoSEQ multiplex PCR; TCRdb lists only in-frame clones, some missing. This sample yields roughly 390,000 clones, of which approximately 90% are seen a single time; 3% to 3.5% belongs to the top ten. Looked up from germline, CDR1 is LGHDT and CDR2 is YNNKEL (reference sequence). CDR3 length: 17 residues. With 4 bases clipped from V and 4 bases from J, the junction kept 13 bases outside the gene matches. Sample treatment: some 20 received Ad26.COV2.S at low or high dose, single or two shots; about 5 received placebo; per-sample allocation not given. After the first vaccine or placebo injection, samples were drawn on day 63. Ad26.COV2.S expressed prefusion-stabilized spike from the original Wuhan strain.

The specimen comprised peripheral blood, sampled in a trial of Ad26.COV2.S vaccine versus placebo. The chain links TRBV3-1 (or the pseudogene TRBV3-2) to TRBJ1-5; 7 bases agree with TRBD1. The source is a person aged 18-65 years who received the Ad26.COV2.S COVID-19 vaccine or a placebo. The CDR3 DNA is TGTGCCAGCAGCCCCGCCAGGGGGGTAGTAGGGAATCAGCCCCAGCATTTT. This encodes CASSPARGVVGNQPQHF.